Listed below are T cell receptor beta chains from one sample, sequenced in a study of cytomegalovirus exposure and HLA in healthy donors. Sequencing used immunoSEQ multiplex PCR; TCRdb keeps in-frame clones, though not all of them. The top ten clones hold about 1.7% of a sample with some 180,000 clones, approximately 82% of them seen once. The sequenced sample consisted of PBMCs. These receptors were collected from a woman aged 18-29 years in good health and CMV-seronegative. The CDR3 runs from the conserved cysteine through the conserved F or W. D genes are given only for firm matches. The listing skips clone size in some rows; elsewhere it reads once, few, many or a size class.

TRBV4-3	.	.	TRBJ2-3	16	CASSPGWEPVIDTQYF	TGCGCCAGCAGCCCGGGGTGGGAGCCGGTAATAGATACGCAGTATTTT
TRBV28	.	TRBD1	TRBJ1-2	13	CASSLTGGHGYTF	TGTGCCAGCAGTTTGACAGGGGGGCATGGCTACACCTTC
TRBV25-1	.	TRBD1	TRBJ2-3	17	CASSNNPTGKLTDTQYF	TGTGCCAGCAGTAACAACCCGACAGGGAAGCTCACAGATACGCAGTATTTT
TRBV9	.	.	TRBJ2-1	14	CASSVEQGGDEQFF	TGTGCCAGCAGCGTAGAACAGGGCGGCGATGAGCAGTTCTTC
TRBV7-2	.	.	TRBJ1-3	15	CASSLGGYSGNTIYF	TGTGCCAGCAGCTTAGGAGGTTACTCTGGAAACACCATATATTTT
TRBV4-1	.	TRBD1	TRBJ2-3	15	CASSTIGQVGDTQYF	TGCGCCAGCAGCACAATCGGACAGGTTGGAGATACGCAGTATTTT
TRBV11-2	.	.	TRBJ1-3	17	CASSLNPRGGSGNTIYF	TGTGCCAGCAGCTTAAACCCGAGGGGGGGCTCTGGAAACACCATATATTTT
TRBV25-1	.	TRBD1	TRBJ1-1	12	CASSLTGAEAFF	TGTGCCAGCAGCCTGACAGGGGCTGAAGCTTTCTTT
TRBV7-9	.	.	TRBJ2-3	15	CASSLGVRNSDTQYF	TGTGCCAGCAGCTTAGGGGTCAGGAATTCAGATACGCAGTATTTT
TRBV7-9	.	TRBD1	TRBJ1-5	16	CASSLMTGGYNQPQHF	TGTGCCAGCAGCTTGATGACAGGGGGTTACAATCAGCCCCAGCATTTT
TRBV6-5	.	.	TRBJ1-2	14	CASRSDSLNYGYTF	TGTGCCAGCAGGTCGGACAGCCTTAACTATGGCTACACCTTC
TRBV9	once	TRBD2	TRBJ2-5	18	CASSVETSGRARQETQYF	TGTGCCAGCAGCGTAGAGACTAGCGGGAGGGCCAGACAAGAGACCCAGTACTTC
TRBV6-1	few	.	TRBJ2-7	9	CASGSEQYF	TGTGCCAGCGGCTCCGAGCAGTACTTC
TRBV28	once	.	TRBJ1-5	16	CASSSPTGPSNQPQHF	TGTGCCAGCAGTTCCCCGACAGGCCCTAGCAATCAGCCCCAGCATTTT
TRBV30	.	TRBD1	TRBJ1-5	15	CAWSLSGGSNQPQHF	TGTGCCTGGAGTCTGTCAGGGGGCAGCAATCAGCCCCAGCATTTT
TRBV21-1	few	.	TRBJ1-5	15	CASSTGLISNQPQHF	TGTGCCAGCAGCACGGGACTGATTAGCAATCAGCCCCAGCATTTT
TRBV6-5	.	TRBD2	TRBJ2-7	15	CASSYEAGMPYEQYF	TGTGCCAGCAGTTATGAAGCGGGAATGCCCTACGAGCAGTACTTC
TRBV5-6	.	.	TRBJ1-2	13	CASSLAGLGGYTF	TGTGCCAGCAGCTTGGCGGGGTTAGGTGGCTACACCTTC
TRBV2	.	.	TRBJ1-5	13	CASSPQGNQPQHF	TGTGCCAGCAGTCCCCAGGGTAATCAGCCCCAGCATTTT
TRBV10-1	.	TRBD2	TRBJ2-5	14	CASSDGTIQETQYF	TGCGCCAGCAGTGATGGGACTATACAAGAGACCCAGTACTTC
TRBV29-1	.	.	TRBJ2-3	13	CSAKGLGTGTQYF	TGCAGCGCTAAGGGGTTGGGCACAGGTACGCAGTATTTT
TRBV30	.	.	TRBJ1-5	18	CAWSRRQAPLGSNQPQHF	TGTGCCTGGAGTCGAAGACAGGCGCCGTTGGGGAGCAATCAGCCCCAGCATTTT
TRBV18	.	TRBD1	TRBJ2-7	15	CASSPRDSGLGEQYF	TGTGCCAGCTCACCCCGGGACAGCGGTCTAGGCGAGCAGTACTTC
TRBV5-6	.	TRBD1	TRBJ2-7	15	CASSSRDRAGYEQYF	TGTGCCAGCAGCAGCCGGGACAGGGCAGGCTACGAGCAGTACTTC
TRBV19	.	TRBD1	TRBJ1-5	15	CASSWTGYSNQPQHF	TGTGCCAGTAGCTGGACAGGGTATAGCAATCAGCCCCAGCATTTT
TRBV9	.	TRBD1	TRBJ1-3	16	CASSEPGQSSGNTIYF	TGTGCCAGCAGCGAACCGGGACAGAGCTCTGGAAACACCATATATTTT
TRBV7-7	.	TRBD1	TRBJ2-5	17	CASSFPPGTGEVETQYF	TGTGCTAGCAGCTTTCCTCCCGGGACAGGGGAAGTGGAGACCCAGTACTTC
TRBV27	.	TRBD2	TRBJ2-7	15	CASSFGLAASYEQYF	TGTGCCAGCAGTTTCGGACTAGCGGCCTCCTACGAGCAGTACTTC
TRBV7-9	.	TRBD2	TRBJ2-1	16	CASSSGLAGSYNEQFF	TGTGCCAGCAGCTCGGGGCTAGCGGGCTCCTACAATGAGCAGTTCTTC